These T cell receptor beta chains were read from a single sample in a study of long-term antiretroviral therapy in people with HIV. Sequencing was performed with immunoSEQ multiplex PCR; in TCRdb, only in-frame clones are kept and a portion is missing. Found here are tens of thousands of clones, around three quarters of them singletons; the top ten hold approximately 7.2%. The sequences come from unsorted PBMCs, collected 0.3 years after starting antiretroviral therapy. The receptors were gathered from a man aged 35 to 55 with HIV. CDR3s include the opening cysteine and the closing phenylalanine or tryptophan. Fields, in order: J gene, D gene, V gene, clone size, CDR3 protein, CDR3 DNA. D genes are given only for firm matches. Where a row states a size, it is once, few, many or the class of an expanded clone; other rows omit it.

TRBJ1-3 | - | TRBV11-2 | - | CASSSTQHSSGNTIYF | TGTGCCAGCAGCTCCACCCAGCATAGCTCTGGAAACACCATATATTTT
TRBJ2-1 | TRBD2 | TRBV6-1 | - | CASSPSGIGNEQFF | TGTGCCAGCAGTCCTAGCGGGATAGGAAATGAGCAGTTCTTC
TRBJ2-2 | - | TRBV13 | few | CATLEGEYTGELFF | TGTGCCACTCTTGAGGGGGAATACACCGGGGAGCTGTTTTTT
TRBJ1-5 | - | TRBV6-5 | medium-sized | CASSWTGNQPQHF | TGTGCCAGCAGTTGGACTGGCAATCAGCCCCAGCATTTT
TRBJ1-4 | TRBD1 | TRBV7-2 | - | CASSAPGQGATNEKLFF | TGTGCCAGCAGCGCTCCGGGACAGGGTGCAACTAATGAAAAACTGTTTTTT
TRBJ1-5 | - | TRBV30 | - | CAWSVRRGGTNQPQHF | TGTGCCTGGAGTGTACGAAGAGGGGGTACCAATCAGCCCCAGCATTTT
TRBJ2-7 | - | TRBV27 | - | CASSPSGSPTYYEQYF | TGTGCCAGCAGTCCCTCAGGGAGTCCGACTTACTACGAGCAGTACTTC
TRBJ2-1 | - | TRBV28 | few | CASSFSGNEQFF | TGTGCCAGCAGTTTTTCTGGGAATGAGCAGTTCTTC
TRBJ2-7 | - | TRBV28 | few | CASSVTGSAEQYF | TGTGCCAGCAGTGTCACAGGGTCTGCCGAGCAGTACTTC
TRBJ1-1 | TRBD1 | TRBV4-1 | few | CASSQGYTGGTEAFF | TGCGCCAGCAGCCAAGGATATACAGGGGGAACTGAAGCTTTCTTT
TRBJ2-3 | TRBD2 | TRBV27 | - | CASSWDGGVGTDTQYF | TGTGCCAGCAGTTGGGACGGGGGGGTGGGCACAGATACGCAGTATTTT
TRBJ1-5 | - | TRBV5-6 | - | CASLFPGLLGAQPQHF | TGTGCCAGCCTGTTCCCAGGCCTCTTGGGAGCTCAGCCCCAGCATTTT
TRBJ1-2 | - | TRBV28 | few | CASSLSGVSNYGYTF | TGTGCCAGCAGTTTATCGGGGGTTTCCAACTATGGCTACACCTTC
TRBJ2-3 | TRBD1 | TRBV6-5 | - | CASRRQGWNTQYF | TGTGCCAGCAGAAGACAGGGGTGGAATACGCAGTATTTT
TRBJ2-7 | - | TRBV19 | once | CASSAYEQYF | TGTGCCAGTAGTGCCTACGAGCAGTACTTC
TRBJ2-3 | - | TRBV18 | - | CASSPPGRGPTDTQYF | TGTGCCAGCTCACCCCCGGGACGGGGCCCCACAGATACGCAGTATTTT
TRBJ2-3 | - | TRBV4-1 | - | CASTSRGRGADTQYF | TGCGCCAGCACTTCAAGGGGCAGGGGAGCAGATACGCAGTATTTT
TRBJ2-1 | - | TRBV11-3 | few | CASSLVKAVQFF | TGTGCCAGCAGCTTAGTTAAAGCGGTACAGTTCTTC
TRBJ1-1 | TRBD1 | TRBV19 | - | CASSTRTGLNTEAFF | TGTGCCAGTAGTACACGGACAGGGTTGAACACTGAAGCTTTCTTT
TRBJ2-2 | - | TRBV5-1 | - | CASSYRPGELFF | TGCGCCAGCAGCTACAGGCCCGGGGAGCTGTTTTTT
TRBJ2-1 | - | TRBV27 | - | CASSSIRGSPYNEQFF | TGTGCCAGCAGTTCAATCCGGGGGTCACCCTACAATGAGCAGTTCTTC
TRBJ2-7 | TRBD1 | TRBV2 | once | CASSFGTGGWYEQYF | TGTGCCAGCAGTTTCGGGACAGGCGGTTGGTACGAGCAGTACTTC
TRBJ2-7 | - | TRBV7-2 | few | CASSQTVNGGPSYEQYF | TGTGCCAGCAGCCAGACAGTAAACGGGGGCCCTTCCTACGAGCAGTACTTC
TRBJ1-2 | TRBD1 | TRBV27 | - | CASKPSGGAIGYTF | TGTGCCAGCAAACCCTCAGGGGGCGCGATCGGCTACACCTTC
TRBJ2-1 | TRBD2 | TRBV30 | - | CAWSTLGGREEHNEQFF | TGTGCCTGGAGTACCTTGGGAGGGCGGGAGGAACACAATGAGCAGTTCTTC